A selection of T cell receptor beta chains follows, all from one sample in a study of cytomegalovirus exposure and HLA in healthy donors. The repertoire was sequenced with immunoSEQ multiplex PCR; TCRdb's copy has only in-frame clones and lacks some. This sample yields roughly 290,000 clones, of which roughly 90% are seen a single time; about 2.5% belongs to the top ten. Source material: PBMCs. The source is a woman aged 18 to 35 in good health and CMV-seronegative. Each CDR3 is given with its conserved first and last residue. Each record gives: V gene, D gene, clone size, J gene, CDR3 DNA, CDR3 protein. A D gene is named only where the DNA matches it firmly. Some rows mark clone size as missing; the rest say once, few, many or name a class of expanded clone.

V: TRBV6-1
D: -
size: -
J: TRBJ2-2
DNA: TGTGCCAGCAGTGAAGGGAGAACCGGGGAGCTGTTTTTT
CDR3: CASSEGRTGELFF

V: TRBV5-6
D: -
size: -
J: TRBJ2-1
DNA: TGTGCCAGCAGCCCCGGGACTCCTAATGAGCAGTTCTTC
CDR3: CASSPGTPNEQFF

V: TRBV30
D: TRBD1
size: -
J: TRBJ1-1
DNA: TGTGCCTGGAGTTTGGTCGACAGGGGCACTGAAGCTTTCTTT
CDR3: CAWSLVDRGTEAFF

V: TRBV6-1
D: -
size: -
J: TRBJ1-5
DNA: TGTGCCCTCGAACGGGGGATTGCGGAGCCCCAGCATTTT
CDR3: CALERGIAEPQHF

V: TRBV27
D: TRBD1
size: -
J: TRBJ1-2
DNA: TGTGCCAGCAGAATCGGGACAGTTGGGGCTAACTATGGCTACACCTTC
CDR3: CASRIGTVGANYGYTF

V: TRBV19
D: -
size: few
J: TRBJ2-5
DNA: TGTGCCAGTAGCCGACCAGGAAAAGAGACCCAGTACTTC
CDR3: CASSRPGKETQYF

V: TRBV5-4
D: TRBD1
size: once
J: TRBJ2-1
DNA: TGTGCCAGCAGTCGGGACAGCAGCTCCTACAATGAGCAGTTCTTC
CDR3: CASSRDSSSYNEQFF

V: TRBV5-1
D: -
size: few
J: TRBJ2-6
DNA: TGCGCCAGCAGCTTGGGAGGGTCTGGGGCCAACGTCCTGACTTTC
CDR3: CASSLGGSGANVLTF

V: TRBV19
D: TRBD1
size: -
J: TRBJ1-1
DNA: TGTGCCAGTAGTAGGAGACAGGGTACCACTGAAGCTTTCTTT
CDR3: CASSRRQGTTEAFF

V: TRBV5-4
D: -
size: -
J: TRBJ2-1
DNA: TGTGCCAGCAGCTTGGTGGGCAGCTCCTACAATGAGCAGTTCTTC
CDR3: CASSLVGSSYNEQFF

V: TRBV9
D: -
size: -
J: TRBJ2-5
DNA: TGTGCCAGCAGCGTATCGGACAGACAAGAGACCCAGTACTTC
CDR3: CASSVSDRQETQYF

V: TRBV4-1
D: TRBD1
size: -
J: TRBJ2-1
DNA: TGCGCCAGCAGCCTTAGTTCTGGAGACAGGGTAGAAAGTTTGATCAATGAGCAGTTCTTC
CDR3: CASSLSSGDRVESLINEQFF

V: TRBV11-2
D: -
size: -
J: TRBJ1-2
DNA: TGTGCCAGCAGCATCGGCTATGGCTACACCTTC
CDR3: CASSIGYGYTF

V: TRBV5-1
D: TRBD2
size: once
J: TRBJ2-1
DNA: TGCGCCAGCAGCGCGACTAGCGGGGGTTACCCCAATGAGCAGTTCTTC
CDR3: CASSATSGGYPNEQFF

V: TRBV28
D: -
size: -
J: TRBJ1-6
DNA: TGTGCCAGCAGAACAGGATTGTATGAATCACCCCTCCACTTT
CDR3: CASRTGLYESPLHF

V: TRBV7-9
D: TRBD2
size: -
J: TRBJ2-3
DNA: TGTGCCAGCAGCTTTAGCGGGGGGGCAGCCGATACGCAGTATTTT
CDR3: CASSFSGGAADTQYF

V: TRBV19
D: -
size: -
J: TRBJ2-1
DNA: TGTGCCAGACAAAAGGGAGTCTTGAAGTTCTTC
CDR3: CARQKGVLKFF

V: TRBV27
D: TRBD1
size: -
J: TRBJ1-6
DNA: TGTGCCAGCAGTGAACGGACAGGGCGGAATTCACCCCTCCACTTT
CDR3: CASSERTGRNSPLHF

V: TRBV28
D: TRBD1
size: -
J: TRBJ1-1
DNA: TGTGCCAGCAGTTCGACAGGGGCCAAAGCTTTCTTT
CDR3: CASSSTGAKAFF

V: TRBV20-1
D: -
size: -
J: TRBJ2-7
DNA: TGCAGTGCTAGTAGGGGGGAGCAGTACTTC
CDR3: CSASRGEQYF

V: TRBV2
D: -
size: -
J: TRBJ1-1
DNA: TGTGCCAGCAAGACAGACATGAACACTGAAGCTTTCTTT
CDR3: CASKTDMNTEAFF

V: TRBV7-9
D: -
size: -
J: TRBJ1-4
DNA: TGTGCCAGCAGCCCAACTTCGACAGCAACTAATGAAAAACTGTTTTTT
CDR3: CASSPTSTATNEKLFF

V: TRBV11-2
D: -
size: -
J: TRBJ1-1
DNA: TGTGCCAGCAGCTTACTCCTAGAGACTGAAGCTTTCTTT
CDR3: CASSLLLETEAFF

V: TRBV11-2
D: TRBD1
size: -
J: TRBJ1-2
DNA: TGTGCCAGCAGCTCCTCCTCGATTGACAGGGGGCTTGGCTATGGCTACACCTTC
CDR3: CASSSSSIDRGLGYGYTF

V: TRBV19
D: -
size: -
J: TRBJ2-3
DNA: TGTGCCAGTAGTATCAAACGGGACTGGTCACGGCCAGATACGCAGTATTTT
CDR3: CASSIKRDWSRPDTQYF

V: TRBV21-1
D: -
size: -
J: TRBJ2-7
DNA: TGTGCCAGCAGCAAAACGAGCGATTCCTACGAGCAGTACTTC
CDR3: CASSKTSDSYEQYF

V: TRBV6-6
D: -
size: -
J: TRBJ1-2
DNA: TGTGCCAGCGCCCTCGGGGTAGGCTACACCTTC
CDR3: CASALGVGYTF

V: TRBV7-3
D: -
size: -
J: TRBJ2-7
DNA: TGTGCCAGCCGTGGTGATATAAGAGGGGGGGCCTCCGAGCAGTACTTC
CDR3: CASRGDIRGGASEQYF

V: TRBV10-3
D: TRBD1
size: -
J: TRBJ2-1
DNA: TGTGCCACTTACAGGGGCTCTTACGACAATGAGCAGTTCTTC
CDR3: CATYRGSYDNEQFF

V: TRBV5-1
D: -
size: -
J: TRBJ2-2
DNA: TGCGCCAGCAGCGGGGAGGGGGAGCTGTTTTTT
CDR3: CASSGEGELFF

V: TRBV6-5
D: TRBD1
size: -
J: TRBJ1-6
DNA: TGTGCCAGCAAAAAAAGTTGGACAGGGAATTCACCCCTCCACTTT
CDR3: CASKKSWTGNSPLHF

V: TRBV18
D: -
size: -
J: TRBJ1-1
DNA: TGTGCCAGCTCACCCGCGAACAGAAACACTGAAGCTTTCTTT
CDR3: CASSPANRNTEAFF

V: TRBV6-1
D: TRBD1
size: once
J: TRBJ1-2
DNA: TGTGCCAGCAGTCCCCGGGACAGGGGAGACTATGGCTACACCTTC
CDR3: CASSPRDRGDYGYTF

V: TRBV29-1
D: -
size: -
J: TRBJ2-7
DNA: TGCAGCGCCGGCCGGGACTCGCAAGGCGAGCAGTACTTC
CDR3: CSAGRDSQGEQYF

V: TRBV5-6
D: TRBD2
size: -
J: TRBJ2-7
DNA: TGTGCCAGCAGTCCCGTAGCGGGGGGGACCTACGAGCAGTACTTC
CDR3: CASSPVAGGTYEQYF

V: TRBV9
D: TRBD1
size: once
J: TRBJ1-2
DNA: TGTGCCAGCAGCGACGCCGGGACAGGGGGGTACTATGGCTACACCTTC
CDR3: CASSDAGTGGYYGYTF

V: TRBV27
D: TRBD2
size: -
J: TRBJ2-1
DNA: TGTGCCAGCAGTTTATGGAGCGGGGGGCGTAATGAGCAGTTCTTC
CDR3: CASSLWSGGRNEQFF

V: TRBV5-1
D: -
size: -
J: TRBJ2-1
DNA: TGCGCCAGCAGCTCGCTACCGCAGGACAATGAGCAGTTCTTC
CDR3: CASSSLPQDNEQFF

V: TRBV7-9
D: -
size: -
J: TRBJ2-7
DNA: TGTGCCAGCAGGCCAAGCGGAAACCCCTACGAGCAGTACTTC
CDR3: CASRPSGNPYEQYF

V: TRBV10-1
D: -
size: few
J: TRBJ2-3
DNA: TGCGCCAGCAGTCTGTACAGGGCAGATACGCAGTATTTT
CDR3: CASSLYRADTQYF

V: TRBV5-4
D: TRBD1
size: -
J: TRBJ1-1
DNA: TGTGCCAGCAGCCGACGAAGAGGGGGCGAGATGAGCACTGAAGCTTTCTTT
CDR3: CASSRRRGGEMSTEAFF

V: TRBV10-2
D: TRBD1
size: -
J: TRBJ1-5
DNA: TGCGCCAGCAGTCGGACAGGGAGCAATCAGCCCCAGCATTTT
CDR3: CASSRTGSNQPQHF

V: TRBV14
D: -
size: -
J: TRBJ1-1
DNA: TGTGCCAGCAGCCAGAGCGTGAACACTGAAGCTTTCTTT
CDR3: CASSQSVNTEAFF

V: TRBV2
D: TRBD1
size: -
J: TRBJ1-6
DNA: TGTGCCAGCAGAGATACCAGGGGGCGCCTAGATTCACCCCTCCACTTT
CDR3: CASRDTRGRLDSPLHF

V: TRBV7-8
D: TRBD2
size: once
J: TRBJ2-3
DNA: TGTGCCAGCAGCTTTCCGGGACTAGCGTCTTCCACAGATACGCAGTATTTT
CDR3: CASSFPGLASSTDTQYF

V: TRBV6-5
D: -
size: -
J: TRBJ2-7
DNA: TGTGCCAGCAGTTACGGGCCTTCCCTCGCCGATTACGAGCAGTACTTC
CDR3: CASSYGPSLADYEQYF

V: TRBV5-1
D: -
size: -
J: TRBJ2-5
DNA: TGCGCCAGCAGCTCTACAGAGACCCAGTACTTC
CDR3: CASSSTETQYF

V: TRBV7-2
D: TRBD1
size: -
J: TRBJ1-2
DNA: TGTGCCAGCAGCTCCGGGACAGCCTATGGCTACACCTTC
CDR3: CASSSGTAYGYTF

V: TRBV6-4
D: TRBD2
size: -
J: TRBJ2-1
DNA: TGTGCCAGCAGTGAGCTAGCGGGGTACAATGAGCAGTTCTTC
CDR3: CASSELAGYNEQFF

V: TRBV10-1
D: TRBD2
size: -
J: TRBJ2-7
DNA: TGCGCCAGCAGTGAGTCAGGAGCGGGGTCCTACGAGCAGTACTTC
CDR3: CASSESGAGSYEQYF

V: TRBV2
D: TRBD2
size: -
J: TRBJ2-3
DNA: TGTGCCAGCAGTGAAAAGCGGGGGGGCGCTAGCACAGATACGCAGTATTTT
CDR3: CASSEKRGGASTDTQYF